Following are 11 T cell receptor beta chains from one sample sequenced in a study of control samples from healthy donors and cancer patients. Using immunoSEQ multiplex PCR, the repertoire was profiled, and TCRdb retains in-frame clones only, with some absent. Among roughly 92,000 clones listed, more than 85% were seen once. Sample: blood. These receptors originate from a woman aged 50 to 65 in good health.

The chain combines TRBV7-8 with TRBJ2-1, with 8 bases aligning to TRBD1. Losses at the gene ends were 1 base for V and 9 bases for J; bases not matched to a gene: 8. The CDR3 covers 15 residues. Germline CDR1 reads SGHVS; CDR2 reads FQNEAQ. DNA for the CDR3: TGTGCCAGCAGCTTAGGGACAGGGCCTCTTGGTGAGCAGTTCTTC. Its protein product is CASSLGTGPLGEQFF.

The chain is built from TRBV18 and TRBJ1-1, with D hard to call. Trimming took off 2 bases at V and 4 bases at J, with 14 bases between the two ends. Germline CDR1 and CDR2: KGHSH and LQKENI. This CDR3 has 15 residues. In DNA form, the CDR3 reads TGTGCCAGCTCACCATCCGCAGGCATCTTCACTGAAGCTTTCTTT. Translation: CASSPSAGIFTEAFF. Full variable domain (remainder filled in from reference TRBV18 and TRBJ1-1): NAGVMQNPRHLVRRRGQEARLRCSPMKGHSHVYWYRQLPEEGLKFMVYLQKENIIDESGMPKERFSAEFPKEGPSILRIQQVVRGDSAAYFCASSPSAGIFTEAFFGQGTRLTVV.

For the CDR3, the DNA is TGTGCCAGCAGTACGGGGGTGGAGGATACGCAGTATTTT. It encodes CASSTGVEDTQYF. The V gene is TRBV6-6, the J gene TRBJ2-3; tentative D call: TRBD2 (6 bases). The CDR3 runs to 13 residues. The V gene lost 5 bases and the J gene lost 6 bases, with 12 bases spanning the gap. Germline V gene lookup returns CDR1 MNHNY and CDR2 SVGAGI (reference sequence).

The chain recombines TRBV7-2 with TRBJ2-2, with D possibly TRBD1 on 5 matching bases. The CDR3 spans 15 residues. Trimming took off 2 bases at V and 5 bases at J, with 12 bases between the two ends. Germline values: CDR1 SGHTA, CDR2 FQGNSA. The CDR3 coding sequence is TGTGCCAGCAGCTTAAGCAGGGAAAATACCGGGGAGCTGTTTTTT. Protein: CASSLSRENTGELFF.

As regards this clone: At one end, the junction sequence differs from germline, possibly due to a read error. The chain is built from TRBV27 and TRBJ2-3; 7 bases fit TRBD1. The length of the CDR3 is 14 residues. In germline, CDR1 is MNHEY, CDR2 SMNVEV (reference sequence). Here the CDR3 DNA reads TGTGCCAGCAGTATATCCAGGGGGACGGATACGCAGTATTTT. It is translated as CASSISRGTDTQYF.

This clone was detected only once. CDR3 sequence reads: CASSFRGHAGELFF. In DNA form, the CDR3 reads TGTGCCAGCAGTTTCAGGGGGCATGCCGGGGAGCTGTTTTTT. The chain carries TRBV27 and TRBJ2-2; 8 bases map to TRBD1. V shed 3 bases, J shed 6 bases, and the junction held 3 bases outside the gene matches. CDR3 length: 14 residues. Germline-derived CDR1 and CDR2 are MNHEY and SMNVEV (reference sequence).

CDR3 region: CASSQGANSNEQFF. CDR3 nucleotides: TGTGCCAGCAGCCAGGGGGCCAATTCTAATGAGCAGTTCTTC. This chain links TRBV7-2 with TRBJ2-1, with 8 bases identical to TRBD1. Germline trimming cut 5 bases from V and 7 bases from J; bases unmatched to any gene: 7. Germline V CDR1 and CDR2: SGHTA, FQGNSA. The CDR3 extends over 14 amino acids.

The chain recombines TRBV19 with TRBJ1-2; D uncertain. Germline loops: CDR1 LNHDA, CDR2 SQIVND (reference sequence). Trimming cost V 6 bases and J 1 base, with 6 bases left between them. This CDR3 has 12 amino acids. CDR3 sequence: CASSRDNYGYTF. In nucleotides, the CDR3 is TGTGCCAGTAGCCGGGATAACTATGGCTACACCTTC.

V and J are TRBV7-2 and TRBJ2-3; TRBD1 or TRBD2 may be the D gene (6 bases each). The germline gives CDR1 SGHTA, CDR2 FQGNSA. The CDR3 totals 15 residues. V was pared by 1 base and J by 3 bases, with 11 bases between. The CDR3 spells CASSLVGGPTDTQYF. DNA of the CDR3: TGTGCCAGCAGCTTAGTAGGGGGGCCGACAGATACGCAGTATTTT.

The CDR3 region is CASSSTSLGEQFF. The CDR3 DNA follows: TGTGCCAGCAGTTCGACTAGCCTGGGGGAGCAGTTCTTC. The V and J genes are TRBV12-3 or TRBV12-4 and TRBJ2-1; 7 nucleotides align to TRBD2. The CDR3 is made up of 13 amino acids. J gave up 10 bases and V 4 bases, and 7 bases lay outside the gene matches.

The chain employs TRBV5-1 and TRBJ2-2; a weak D match, TRBD1 (6 bases). Trimming left V 4 bases short and J 6 bases short, with 16 bases between. Germline CDR1 is SGHRS and CDR2 is YFSETQ. This CDR3 has 15 residues. CDR3 DNA: TGCGCCAGCAGCCCGAGGGGGTCCGTTTCCGGGGAGCTGTTTTTT. Translation: CASSPRGSVSGELFF.